This T cell receptor (beta chain) appears in the sequencing data of a study of blood T cells in healthy people across ages. A J-beta primer mix and a sample-barcoded 5' primer were used in a second PCR of about 7 to 11 cycles. Every molecule of cDNA carried a tag from a template-switch adaptor with 12 random nucleotides. Each CDR3 protein is one row after TCRdb ran MiXCR on the 5' RACE reads. The sample has approximately 1,700,000 distinct CDR3 sequences; 35% to 50% are singletons. This CDR3 contains 16 residues. Germline CDR1 and CDR2: SGHAT and FQNNGV. V was pared by 1 base and J by 2 bases, with 9 bases between.

Sequenced: blood. V and J are TRBV11-2 and TRBJ1-6, with D unresolved. The TCR was taken from a human donor in good health. For the CDR3, the DNA is TGTGCCAGCAGCTTAGGAAGGGCAGCCTATAATTCACCCCTCCACTTT. Protein sequence: CASSLGRAAYNSPLHF.